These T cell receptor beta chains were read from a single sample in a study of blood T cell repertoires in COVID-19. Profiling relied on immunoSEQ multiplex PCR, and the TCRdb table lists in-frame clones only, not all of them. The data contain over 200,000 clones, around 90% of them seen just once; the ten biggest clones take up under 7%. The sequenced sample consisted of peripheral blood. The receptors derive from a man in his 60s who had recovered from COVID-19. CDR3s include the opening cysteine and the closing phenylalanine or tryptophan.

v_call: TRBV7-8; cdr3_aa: CASSLGRTGDDGYTF
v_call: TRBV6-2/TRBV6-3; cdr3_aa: CASSRTGTTRSFNEQFF
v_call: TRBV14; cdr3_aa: CASSQDWGRNYEQYF
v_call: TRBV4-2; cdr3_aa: CASSQDGRVTPYNEQFF
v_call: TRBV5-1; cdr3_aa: CASSPRVGGYNEQFF
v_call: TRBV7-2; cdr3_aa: CASSLSSGNTIYF
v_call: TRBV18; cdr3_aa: CASSQGQGFVEAFF
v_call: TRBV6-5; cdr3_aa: CASSRSGSTDTQYF
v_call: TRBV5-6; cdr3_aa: CASSLSSGVAQPQHF
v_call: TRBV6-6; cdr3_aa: CASSLGMGAISTGELFF
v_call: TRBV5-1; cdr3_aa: CAREGADSYEQYF
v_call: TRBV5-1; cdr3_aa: CASSPEGRGTEAFF
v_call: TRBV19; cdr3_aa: CASSMTGRAPVWWDGYTF
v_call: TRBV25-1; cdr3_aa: CASSELGTSGSGKDTQYF
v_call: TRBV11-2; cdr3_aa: CASSLTASGGKDEQYF
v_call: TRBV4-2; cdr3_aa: CASSQDQGAVEQFF
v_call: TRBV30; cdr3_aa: CAWREGYTGELFF
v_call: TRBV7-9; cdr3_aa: CASSDLGGTEAFF
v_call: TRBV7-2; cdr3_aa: CASSLVGRLNEQYF
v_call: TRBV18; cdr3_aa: CASSLWRTGENTEAFF
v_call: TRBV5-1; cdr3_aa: CASSPLTGSNYGYTF
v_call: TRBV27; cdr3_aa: CASSLLGTGVGYTF
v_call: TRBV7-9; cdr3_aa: CASSLMVAGGVDTQYF
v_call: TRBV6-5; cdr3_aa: CASSYSGGGRNSPLHF
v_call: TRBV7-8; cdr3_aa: CASSLGGARSLHTQYF
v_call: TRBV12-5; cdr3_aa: CASGRTGTGEQYF
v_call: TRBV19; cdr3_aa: CASRDGGLGLPRSYNEQFF
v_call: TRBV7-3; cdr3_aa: CASSLRRQGPGTQYF
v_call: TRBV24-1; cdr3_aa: CATSGMDRNEQFF
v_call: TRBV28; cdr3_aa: CASSLISGQEDTEAFF
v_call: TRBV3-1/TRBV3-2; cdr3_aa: CASSQELAGREFF
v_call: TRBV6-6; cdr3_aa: CASSSVLGLAGDEQYF
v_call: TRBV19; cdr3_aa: CASSIDLTGMTQHF
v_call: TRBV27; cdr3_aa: CASSYPKYGLSGNTIYF
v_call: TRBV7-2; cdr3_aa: CASRADINEKLFF
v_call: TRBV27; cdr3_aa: CASSGVRGLPYGYTF
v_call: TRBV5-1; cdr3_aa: CASSSDSNYGYTF
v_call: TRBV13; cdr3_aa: CASSFRGRTQETQYF
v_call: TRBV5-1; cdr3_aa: CASSPWEASTDTQYF
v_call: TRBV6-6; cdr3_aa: CACRRWGQHAGELFF
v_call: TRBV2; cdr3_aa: CASSEGGGTSGNTIYF
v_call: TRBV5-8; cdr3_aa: CASSLGTGGQESQHF
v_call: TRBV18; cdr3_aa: CASSLRTVTEKLFF
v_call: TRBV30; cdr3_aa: CAWSLQDSTYTF
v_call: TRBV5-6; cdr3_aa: CASSLFSLRATNEKLFF
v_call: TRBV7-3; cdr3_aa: CASSLSDRPTGELFF
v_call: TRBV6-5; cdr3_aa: CASSQGATQYF
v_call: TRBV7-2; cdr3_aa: CASGPTGDTTEAFF
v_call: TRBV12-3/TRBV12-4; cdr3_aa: CASSPGSNTEAFF
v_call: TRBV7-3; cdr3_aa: CASSLGRQGVYEQYF
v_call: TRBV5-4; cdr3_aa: CASSPKWAEETQYF
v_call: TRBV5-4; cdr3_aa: CASSQRDRDTGELFF
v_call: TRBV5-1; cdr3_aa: CASSPDGQGANEKLFF
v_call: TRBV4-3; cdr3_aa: CASSQVVSGRANTGELFF
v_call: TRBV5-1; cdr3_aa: CASSWGQTYNEQFF
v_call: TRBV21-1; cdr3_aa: CASSSRDRYSGANVLTF
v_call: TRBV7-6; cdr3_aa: CASSSTTGTEQFF
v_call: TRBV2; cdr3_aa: CASSESRGTDTQYF
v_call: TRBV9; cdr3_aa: CASSARGTSNHEQYF